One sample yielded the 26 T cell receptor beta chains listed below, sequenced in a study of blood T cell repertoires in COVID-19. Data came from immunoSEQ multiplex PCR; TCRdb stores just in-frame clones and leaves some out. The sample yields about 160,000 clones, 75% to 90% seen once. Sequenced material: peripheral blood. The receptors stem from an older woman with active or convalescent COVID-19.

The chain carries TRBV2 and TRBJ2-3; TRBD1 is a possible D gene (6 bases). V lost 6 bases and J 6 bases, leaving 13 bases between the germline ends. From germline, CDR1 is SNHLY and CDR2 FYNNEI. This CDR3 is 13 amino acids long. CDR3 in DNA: TGTGCCAGCAGGTACAGGGAGAAGGATACGCAGTATTTT. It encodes CASRYREKDTQYF.

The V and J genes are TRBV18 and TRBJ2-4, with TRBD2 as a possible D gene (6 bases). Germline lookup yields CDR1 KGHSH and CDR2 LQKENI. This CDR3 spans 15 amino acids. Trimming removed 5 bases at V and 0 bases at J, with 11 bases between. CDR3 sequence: CASSNSGLAKNIQYF. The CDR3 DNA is TGTGCCAGCTCAAATAGCGGATTAGCCAAAAACATTCAGTACTTC.

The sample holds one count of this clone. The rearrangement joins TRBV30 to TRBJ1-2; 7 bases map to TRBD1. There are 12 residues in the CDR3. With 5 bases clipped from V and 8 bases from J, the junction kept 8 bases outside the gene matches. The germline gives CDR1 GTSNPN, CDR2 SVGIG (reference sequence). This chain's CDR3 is CAWARDRTGYTF. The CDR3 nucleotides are TGTGCCTGGGCCCGGGACAGAACGGGCTACACCTTC. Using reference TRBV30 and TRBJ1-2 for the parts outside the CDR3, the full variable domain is SQTIHQWPATLVQPVGSPLSLECTVEGTSNPNLYWYRQAAGRGLQLLFYSVGIGQISSEVPQNLSASRPQDRQFILSSKKLLLSDSGFYLCAWARDRTGYTFGSGTRLTVV.

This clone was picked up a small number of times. CDR3 residues: CASSLAPGTAIYGYTF. The CDR3 DNA follows: TGTGCCAGCAGCTTAGCCCCCGGGACAGCAATCTATGGCTACACCTTC. The chain couples TRBV7-2 to TRBJ1-2, with 7 bases identical to TRBD1. J lost 4 bases, V lost 0 bases, and 8 bases had no gene match. The germline CDR1 and CDR2 sequences are SGHTA and FQGNSA. The CDR3 sequence is 16 residues long.

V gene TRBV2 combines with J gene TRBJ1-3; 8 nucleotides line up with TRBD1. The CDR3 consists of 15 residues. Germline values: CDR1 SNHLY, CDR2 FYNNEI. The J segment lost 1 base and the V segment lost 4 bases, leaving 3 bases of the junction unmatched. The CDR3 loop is CASSGQGRSGNTIYF. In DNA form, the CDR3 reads TGTGCCAGCAGTGGACAGGGGCGGTCTGGAAACACCATATATTTT.

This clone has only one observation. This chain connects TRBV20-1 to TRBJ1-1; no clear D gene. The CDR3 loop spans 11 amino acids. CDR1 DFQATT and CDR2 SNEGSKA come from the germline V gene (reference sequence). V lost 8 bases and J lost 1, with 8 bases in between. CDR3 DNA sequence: TGCAGTCTCCGGGGGAACACTGAAGCTTTCTTT. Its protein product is CSLRGNTEAFF.

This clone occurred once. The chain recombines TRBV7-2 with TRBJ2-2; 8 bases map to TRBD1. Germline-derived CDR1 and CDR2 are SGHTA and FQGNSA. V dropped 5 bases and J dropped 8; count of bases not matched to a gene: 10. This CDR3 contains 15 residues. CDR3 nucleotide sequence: TGTGCCAGCAGCGCCGCAGGGGGCGCCGTTGGGGAGCTGTTTTTT. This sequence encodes CASSAAGGAVGELFF.

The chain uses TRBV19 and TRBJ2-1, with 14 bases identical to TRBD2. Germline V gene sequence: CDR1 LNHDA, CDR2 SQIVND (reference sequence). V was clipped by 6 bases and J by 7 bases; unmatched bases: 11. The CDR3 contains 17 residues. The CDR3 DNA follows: TGTGCCAGTAGCCCCCTCGGACTAGCGGGGGGCAGGAATGAGCAGTTCTTC. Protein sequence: CASSPLGLAGGRNEQFF.

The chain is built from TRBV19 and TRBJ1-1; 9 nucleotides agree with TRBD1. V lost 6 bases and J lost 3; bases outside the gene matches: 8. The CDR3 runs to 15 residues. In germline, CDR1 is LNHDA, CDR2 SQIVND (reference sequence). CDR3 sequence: CASSLGTGIHTEAFF. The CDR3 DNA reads TGTGCCAGTAGCCTAGGGACAGGGATTCACACTGAAGCTTTCTTT. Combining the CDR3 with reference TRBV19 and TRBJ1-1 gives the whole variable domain DGGITQSPKYLFRKEGQNVTLSCEQNLNHDAMYWYRQDPGQGLRLIYYSQIVNDFQKGDIAEGYSVSREKKESFPLTVTSAQKNPTAFYLCASSLGTGIHTEAFFGQGTRLTVV.

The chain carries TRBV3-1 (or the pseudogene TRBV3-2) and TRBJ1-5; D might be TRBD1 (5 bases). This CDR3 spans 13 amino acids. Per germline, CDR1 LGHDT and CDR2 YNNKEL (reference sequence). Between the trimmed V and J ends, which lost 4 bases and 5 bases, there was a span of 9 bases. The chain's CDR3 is CASSPGKDQPQHF. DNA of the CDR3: TGTGCCAGCAGCCCAGGGAAGGATCAGCCCCAGCATTTT.

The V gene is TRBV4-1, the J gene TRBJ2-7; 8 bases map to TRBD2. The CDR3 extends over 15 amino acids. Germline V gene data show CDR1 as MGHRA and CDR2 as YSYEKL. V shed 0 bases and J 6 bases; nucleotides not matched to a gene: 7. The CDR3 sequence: CASSQESTGGREQYF. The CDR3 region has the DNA TGCGCCAGCAGCCAAGAATCTACGGGGGGGCGCGAGCAGTACTTC.

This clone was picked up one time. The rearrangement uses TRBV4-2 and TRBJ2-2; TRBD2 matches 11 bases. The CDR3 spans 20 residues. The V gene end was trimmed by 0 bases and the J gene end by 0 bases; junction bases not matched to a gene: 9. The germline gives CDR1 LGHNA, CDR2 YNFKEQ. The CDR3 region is CASSQDLVAGGFANTGELFF. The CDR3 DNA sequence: TGTGCCAGCAGCCAAGATTTAGTAGCGGGGGGGTTCGCGAACACCGGGGAGCTGTTTTTT.

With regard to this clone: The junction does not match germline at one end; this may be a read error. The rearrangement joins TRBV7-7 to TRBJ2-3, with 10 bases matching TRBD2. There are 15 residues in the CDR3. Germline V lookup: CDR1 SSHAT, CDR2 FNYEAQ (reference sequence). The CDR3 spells CASSPGLAATDTQYF. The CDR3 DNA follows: TGTGCTAGCAGCCCCGGACTAGCGGCCACAGATACGCAGTATTTT.

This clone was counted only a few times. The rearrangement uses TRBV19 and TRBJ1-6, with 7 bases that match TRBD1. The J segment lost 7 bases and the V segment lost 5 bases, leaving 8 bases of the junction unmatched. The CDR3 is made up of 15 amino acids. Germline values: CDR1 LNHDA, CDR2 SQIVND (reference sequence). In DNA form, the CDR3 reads TGTGCCAGTAGTCTCCGAGGACAGGCGAATTCACCCCTCCACTTT. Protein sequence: CASSLRGQANSPLHF. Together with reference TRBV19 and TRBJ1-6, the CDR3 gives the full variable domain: DGGITQSPKYLFRKEGQNVTLSCEQNLNHDAMYWYRQDPGQGLRLIYYSQIVNDFQKGDIAEGYSVSREKKESFPLTVTSAQKNPTAFYLCASSLRGQANSPLHFGNGTRLTVT.

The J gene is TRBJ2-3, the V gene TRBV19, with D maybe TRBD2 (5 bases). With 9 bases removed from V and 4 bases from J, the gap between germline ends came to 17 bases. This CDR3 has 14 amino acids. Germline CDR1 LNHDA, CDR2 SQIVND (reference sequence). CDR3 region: CASRYAGDPDTQYF. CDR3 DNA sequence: TGTGCCAGCCGATACGCCGGGGATCCAGATACGCAGTATTTT.

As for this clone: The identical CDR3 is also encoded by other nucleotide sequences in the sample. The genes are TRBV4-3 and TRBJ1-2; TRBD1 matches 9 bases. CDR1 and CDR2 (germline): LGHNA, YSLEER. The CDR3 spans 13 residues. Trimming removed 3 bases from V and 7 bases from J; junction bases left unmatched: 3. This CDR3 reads CASSQDRGGGYTF. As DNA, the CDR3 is TGCGCCAGCAGCCAGGACAGGGGAGGTGGCTACACCTTC.

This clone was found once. CDR3 in amino acids: CASSLRLSLKGGRWWGYTF. CDR3 nucleotide sequence: TGCGCCAGCAGCTTGCGTCTTTCCCTCAAAGGGGGCCGGTGGTGGGGCTACACCTTC. The gene calls are TRBV5-1 and TRBJ1-2; 7 bases agree with TRBD1. After removal of 1 base from V and 8 bases from J, the junction contained 23 bases not matched to a gene. CDR3 length equals 19 residues. The germline V gene encodes CDR1 SGHRS and CDR2 YFSETQ.

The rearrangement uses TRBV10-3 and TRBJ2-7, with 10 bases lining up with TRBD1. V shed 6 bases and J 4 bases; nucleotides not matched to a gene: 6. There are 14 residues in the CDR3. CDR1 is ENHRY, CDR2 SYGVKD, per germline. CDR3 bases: TGTGCCATCAGGGGGACAGGGGAGGGATACGAGCAGTACTTC. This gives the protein CAIRGTGEGYEQYF.

CDR3 in DNA: TGTGCCAGCAGTCCCTGGACAGGGGGCAAGATGAACACTGAAGCTTTCTTT. Its protein product is CASSPWTGGKMNTEAFF. V gene TRBV6-2 or TRBV6-3 combines with J gene TRBJ1-1; TRBD1 aligns across 11 bases. CDR3 length equals 17 residues. The trim removed 5 bases at V and 0 bases at J, leaving 8 bases unmatched. Germline V gene sequence: CDR1 MNHEY, CDR2 SVGEGT.

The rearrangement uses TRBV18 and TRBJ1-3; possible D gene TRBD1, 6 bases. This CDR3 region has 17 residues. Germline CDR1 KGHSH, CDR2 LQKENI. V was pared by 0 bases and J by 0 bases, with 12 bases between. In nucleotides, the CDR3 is TGTGCCAGCTCACCACCTTCGGGACAAGTCTCTGGAAACACCATATATTTT. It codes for CASSPPSGQVSGNTIYF. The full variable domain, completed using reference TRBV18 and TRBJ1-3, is NAGVMQNPRHLVRRRGQEARLRCSPMKGHSHVYWYRQLPEEGLKFMVYLQKENIIDESGMPKERFSAEFPKEGPSILRIQQVVRGDSAAYFCASSPPSGQVSGNTIYFGEGSWLTVV.

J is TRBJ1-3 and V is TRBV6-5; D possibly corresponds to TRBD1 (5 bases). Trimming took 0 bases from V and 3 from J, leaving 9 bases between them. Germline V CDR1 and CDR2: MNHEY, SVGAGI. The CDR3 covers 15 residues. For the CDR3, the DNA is TGTGCCAGCAGTTACTCGACCGGGGGTGGAAACACCATATATTTT. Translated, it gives CASSYSTGGGNTIYF.

The CDR3 DNA reads as TGTGCCAGCAGCCCCGTCGTGGCAGGGAAAGAAAAACTGTTTTTT. Encoded protein: CASSPVVAGKEKLFF. The chain combines TRBV7-2 with TRBJ1-4; D perhaps matches TRBD1 (5 bases). Trimming shortened V by 5 bases and J by 8 bases, and 18 bases separated the two germline ends. This CDR3 region has 15 residues. Looked up from germline, CDR1 is SGHTA and CDR2 is FQGNSA.

The CDR3 DNA reads as TGTGCCAGCAGTTACTCGCTGTGGCAGACCGGGGAGCTGTTTTTT. Translation gives CASSYSLWQTGELFF. The rearrangement links TRBV6-5 to TRBJ2-2, with no clear D. The germline V and J ends were trimmed by 0 bases and 5 bases, with 10 bases remaining between them. Per the germline V gene, CDR1 is MNHEY and CDR2 is SVGAGI. This CDR3 is 15 amino acids long.

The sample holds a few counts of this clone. The CDR3 spells CASSRHREEDYGYTF. The CDR3 DNA follows: TGTGCCAGCAGCCGCCACAGGGAAGAGGACTATGGCTACACCTTC. The V gene is TRBV11-3, the J gene TRBJ1-2; D may be TRBD1 (6 bases). This CDR3 has 15 residues. Germline V CDR1 and CDR2: SGHNT, YENEEA. V lost 5 bases, J lost 3 bases, and 16 bases lay in between.

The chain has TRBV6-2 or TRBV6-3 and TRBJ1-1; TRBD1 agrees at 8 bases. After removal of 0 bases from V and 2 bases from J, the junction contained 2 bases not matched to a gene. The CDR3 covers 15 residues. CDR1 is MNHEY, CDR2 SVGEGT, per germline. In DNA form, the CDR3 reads TGTGCCAGCAGTTACTCCGGACAGGGAAACACTGAAGCTTTCTTT. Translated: CASSYSGQGNTEAFF.

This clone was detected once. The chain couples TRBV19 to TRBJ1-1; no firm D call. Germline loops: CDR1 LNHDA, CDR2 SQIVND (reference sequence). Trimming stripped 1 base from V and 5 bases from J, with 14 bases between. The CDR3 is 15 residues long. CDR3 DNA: TGTGCCAGTAGTATAGCGGGAACGGAGGGAACTGAAGCTTTCTTT. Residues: CASSIAGTEGTEAFF.